The T cell receptor beta chain described here comes from a study of cytomegalovirus exposure and HLA in healthy donors. About the study: A prior study identified over 100 million unique TCR beta sequences from about 180 million T cells. Whole-study findings and limits: Roughly uniform depth of sequencing across donors was assumed in presence/absence analyses. It was likely that a cluster of highly shared sequence variants was a sequencing artifact. In a later analysis, V- and J-gene trimming of beta chains associated with a DCLRE1C missense variant, replicated independently.

This clone turned up a few times. The antigen is not known. V was clipped by 8 bases and J by 2 bases; unmatched bases: 7. The V gene's germline CDR1 is MNHNS and CDR2 SASEGT. The CDR3 length is 15 residues. The PCR employed 60 Vbeta primers together with 13 Jbeta primers. Method: immunoSEQ multiplex PCR; TCRdb's copy keeps in-frame clones and lacks some. The table has some 160,000 clones, 70% to 90% seen once. V usage is TRBV6-1 and J usage is TRBJ1-4; TRBD1 matches at 8 bases. Material: PBMCs. The sequence derives from a young woman in good health and CMV-seronegative. Here the CDR3 reads CASWDRQTTNEKLFF. The CDR3 region has the DNA TGTGCCAGCTGGGACAGGCAAACTACTAATGAAAAACTGTTTTTT.